The entry below describes one T cell receptor (beta chain). Produced via immunoSEQ multiplex PCR; TCRdb's table is partial and in-frame only. The sample holds about 25,000 clones, approximately 85% seen once. Germline values: CDR1 SGHAT, CDR2 FQNNGV. The CDR3 sequence is 15 residues long. The trim removed 6 bases at V and 2 bases at J, leaving 5 bases unmatched. The data stem from a study of cytotoxic CD8 clonotypes in ibrutinib-treated CLL. Study background: Collecting the response samples happened after a median about eleven months of treatment, with a range of 6 to 36.

The receptor was isolated from a human donor with chronic lymphocytic leukemia. The V gene is TRBV11-2, the J gene TRBJ2-5, with TRBD2 matching 11 bases. This specimen consisted of PBMCs, obtained after 24 months of ibrutinib treatment. The CDR3 loop reads CASRPSGGLQETQYF. As DNA, the CDR3 is TGTGCCAGCAGGCCTAGCGGGGGGTTACAAGAGACCCAGTACTTC.